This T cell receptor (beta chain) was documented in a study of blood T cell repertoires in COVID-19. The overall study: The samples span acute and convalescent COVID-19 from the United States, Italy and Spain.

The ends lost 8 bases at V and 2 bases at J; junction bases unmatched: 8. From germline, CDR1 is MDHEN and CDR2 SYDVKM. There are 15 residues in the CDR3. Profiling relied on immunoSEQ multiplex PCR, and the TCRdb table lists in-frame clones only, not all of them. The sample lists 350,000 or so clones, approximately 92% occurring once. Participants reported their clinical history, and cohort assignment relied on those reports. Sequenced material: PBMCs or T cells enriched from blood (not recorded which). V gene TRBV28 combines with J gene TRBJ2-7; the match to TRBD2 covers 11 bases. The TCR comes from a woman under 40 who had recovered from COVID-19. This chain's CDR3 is CASRPSGRSPYEQYF. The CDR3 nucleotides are TGTGCCAGCCGACCTAGCGGGAGGAGCCCCTACGAGCAGTACTTC.